This T cell receptor beta chain appears in the sequencing data of a study of blood T cell repertoires in COVID-19. Among Cohort 3 donors, those recovered had two negative PCRs, clearance, or symptom resolution. Original data processing: Amplification of reference gene primers was used by the study to estimate nucleated cell counts. Clones were read by immunoSEQ multiplex PCR, and TCRdb kept only the in-frame ones, dropping some. The DNA was the basis for D and trimming; V, J and clone size are from that table. The table lists roughly 160,000 clones, less than 85% of them singletons, with more than 10% in the top ten. The sequencing sample was made of PBMCs or T cells enriched from blood (not recorded which). The clonotype originates from a man in his forties or fifties who had recovered from COVID-19.

The CDR3 is CAWSLGGAGNQPQHF. The CDR3 region has the DNA TGTGCCTGGAGTCTGGGTGGGGCGGGCAATCAGCCCCAGCATTTT. The V call is TRBV30, the J call TRBJ1-5, with a tentative D call TRBD1 (5 bases). Germline assignment: CDR1 GTSNPN and CDR2 SVGIG (reference sequence). V dropped 2 bases and J dropped 2 bases, with 13 bases sitting between them. The CDR3 sequence is 15 residues long.